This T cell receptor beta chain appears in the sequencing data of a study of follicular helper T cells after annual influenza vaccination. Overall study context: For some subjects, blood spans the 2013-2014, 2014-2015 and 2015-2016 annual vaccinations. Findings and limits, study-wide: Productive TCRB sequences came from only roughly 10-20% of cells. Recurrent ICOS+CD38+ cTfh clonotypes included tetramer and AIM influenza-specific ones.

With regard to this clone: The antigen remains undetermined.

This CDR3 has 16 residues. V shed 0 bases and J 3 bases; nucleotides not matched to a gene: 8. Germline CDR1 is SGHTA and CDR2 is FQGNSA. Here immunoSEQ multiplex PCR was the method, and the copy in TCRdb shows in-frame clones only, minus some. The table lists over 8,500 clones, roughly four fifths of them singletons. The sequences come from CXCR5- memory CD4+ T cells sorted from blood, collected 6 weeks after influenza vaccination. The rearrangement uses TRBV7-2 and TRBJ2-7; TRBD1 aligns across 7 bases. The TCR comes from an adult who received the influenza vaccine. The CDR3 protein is CASSLAGAGGNYEQYF. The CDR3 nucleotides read TGTGCCAGCAGCTTAGCAGGTGCAGGGGGAAACTACGAGCAGTACTTC.